The sequence of this T cell receptor (beta chain) was determined in a study of T cell changes during pregnancy in multiple sclerosis. V lost 5 bases and J lost 2; bases outside the gene matches: 14. The CDR3 is made up of 19 amino acids. CDR1 and CDR2 from the germline V gene are SEHNR and FQNEAQ (reference sequence). Measured with immunoSEQ multiplex PCR; TCRdb has only the in-frame clones, and not every one. The profile shows 38,000 or so clones, 93% of them singletons. This TCR was recovered from a female donor with multiple sclerosis, enrolled in a pregnancy study. This sequence joins TRBV7-9 and TRBJ2-4, with TRBD1 matching over 11 bases. The material was CD4+ T cells from peripheral blood mononuclear cells, obtained in the first trimester of pregnancy. The CDR3 here is CASSRASGTGGTSKNIQYF. The CDR3 nucleotides are TGTGCCAGCAGCCGGGCTTCAGGGACAGGGGGGACGTCCAAAAACATTCAGTACTTC.